This T cell receptor beta chain was identified during a study of blood T cell repertoires in COVID-19. V lost 7 bases and J lost 2; bases outside the gene matches: 3. Germline V gives CDR1 SQVTM, CDR2 ANQGSEA. CDR3 length: 12 residues. Profiling relied on immunoSEQ multiplex PCR, and the TCRdb table lists in-frame clones only, not all of them. Of around 170,000 clones in the sample, roughly 84% were seen once. The clonotype comes from a woman between 45 and 65 years old who had recovered from COVID-19. What was sequenced was PBMCs or T cells enriched from blood (not recorded which). The V call is TRBV29-1, the J call TRBJ2-3, with 7 positions matching TRBD1. CDR3 in amino acids: CSADRDTDTQYF. In nucleotides, the CDR3 is TGCAGCGCAGACAGGGACACAGATACGCAGTATTTT.